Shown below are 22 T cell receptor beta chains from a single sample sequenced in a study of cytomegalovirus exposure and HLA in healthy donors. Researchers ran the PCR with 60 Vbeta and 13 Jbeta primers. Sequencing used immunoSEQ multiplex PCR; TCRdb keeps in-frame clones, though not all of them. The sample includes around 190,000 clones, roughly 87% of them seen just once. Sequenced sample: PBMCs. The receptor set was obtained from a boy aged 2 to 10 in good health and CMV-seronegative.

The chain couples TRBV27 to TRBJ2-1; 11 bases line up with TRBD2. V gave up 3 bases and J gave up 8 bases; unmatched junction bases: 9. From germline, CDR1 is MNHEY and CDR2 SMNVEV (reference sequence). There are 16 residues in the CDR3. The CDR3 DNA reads TGTGCCAGCAGTTTCCTTGTAGCGGGAGGGTCCCATGAGCAGTTCTTC. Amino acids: CASSFLVAGGSHEQFF.

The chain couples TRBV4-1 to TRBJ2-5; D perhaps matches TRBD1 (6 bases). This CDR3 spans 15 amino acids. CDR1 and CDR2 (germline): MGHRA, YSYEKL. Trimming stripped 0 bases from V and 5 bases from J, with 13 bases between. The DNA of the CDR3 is TGCGCCAGCAGCCAAGATCAGGGGTTCGACGAGACCCAGTACTTC. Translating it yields CASSQDQGFDETQYF.

The DNA of the CDR3 is TGTGCCAGCAGCCAAAATAACCCAACACGGACAGGGGATGGCTACACCTTC. This gives the protein CASSQNNPTRTGDGYTF. The genes are TRBV14 and TRBJ1-2; the match to TRBD1 covers 9 bases. The CDR3 has 17 amino acids. Losses at the gene ends were 2 bases for V and 6 bases for J; bases not matched to a gene: 13. Germline values: CDR1 SGHDN, CDR2 FVKESK.

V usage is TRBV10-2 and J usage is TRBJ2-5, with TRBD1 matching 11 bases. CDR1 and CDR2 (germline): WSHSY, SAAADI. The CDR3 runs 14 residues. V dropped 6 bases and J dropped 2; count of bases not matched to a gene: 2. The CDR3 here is CASRGTGGQETQYF. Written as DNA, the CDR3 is TGCGCCAGCAGAGGGACAGGGGGACAAGAGACCCAGTACTTC.

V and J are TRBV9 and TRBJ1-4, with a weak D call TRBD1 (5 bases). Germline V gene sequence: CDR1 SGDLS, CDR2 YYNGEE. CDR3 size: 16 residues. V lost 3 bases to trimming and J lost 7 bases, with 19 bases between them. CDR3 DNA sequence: TGTGCCAGCAGCGCGGGGTTGGGCGGGGCCGGTGAAAAACTGTTTTTT. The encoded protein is CASSAGLGGAGEKLFF.

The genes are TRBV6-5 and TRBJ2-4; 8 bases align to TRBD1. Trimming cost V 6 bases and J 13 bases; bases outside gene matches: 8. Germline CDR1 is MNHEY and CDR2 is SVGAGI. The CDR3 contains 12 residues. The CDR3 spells CASSQDRAVQYF. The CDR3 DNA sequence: TGTGCCAGCAGCCAGGACAGGGCCGTACAGTACTTC.

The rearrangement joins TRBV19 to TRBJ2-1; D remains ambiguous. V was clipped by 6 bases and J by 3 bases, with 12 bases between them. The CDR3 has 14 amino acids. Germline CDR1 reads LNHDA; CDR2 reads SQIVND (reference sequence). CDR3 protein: CASSVRQVYNEQFF. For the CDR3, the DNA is TGTGCCAGTAGCGTTCGGCAGGTCTACAATGAGCAGTTCTTC.

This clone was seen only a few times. The CDR3 coding sequence is TGTGCCAGCAGTGCGACCGGCGGTTACGAGCAGTACTTC. It specifies CASSATGGYEQYF. The chain uses TRBV6-1 and TRBJ2-7; D gene ambiguous. This CDR3 has 13 residues. V lost 4 bases to trimming and J lost 4 bases, with 11 bases between them. Germline loops: CDR1 MNHNS, CDR2 SASEGT.

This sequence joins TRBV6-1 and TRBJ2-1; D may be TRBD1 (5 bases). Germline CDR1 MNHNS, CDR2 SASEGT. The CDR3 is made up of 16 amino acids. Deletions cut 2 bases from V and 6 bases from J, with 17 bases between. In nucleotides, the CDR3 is TGTGCCAGCAGTGAACTGGGGTTGGGGCTATCCAATGAGCAGTTCTTC. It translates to CASSELGLGLSNEQFF.

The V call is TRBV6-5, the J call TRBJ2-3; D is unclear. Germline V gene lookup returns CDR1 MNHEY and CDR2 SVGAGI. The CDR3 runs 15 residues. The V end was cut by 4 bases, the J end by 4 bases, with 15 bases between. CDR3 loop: CASSSDLGGPDTQYF. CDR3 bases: TGTGCCAGCAGTTCAGACCTTGGCGGTCCAGATACGCAGTATTTT.

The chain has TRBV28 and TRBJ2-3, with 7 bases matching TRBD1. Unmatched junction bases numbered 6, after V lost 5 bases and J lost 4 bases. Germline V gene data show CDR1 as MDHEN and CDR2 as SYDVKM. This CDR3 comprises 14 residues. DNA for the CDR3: TGTGCCAGCAGTCTCACAGGGGCGGCAGATACGCAGTATTTT. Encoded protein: CASSLTGAADTQYF.

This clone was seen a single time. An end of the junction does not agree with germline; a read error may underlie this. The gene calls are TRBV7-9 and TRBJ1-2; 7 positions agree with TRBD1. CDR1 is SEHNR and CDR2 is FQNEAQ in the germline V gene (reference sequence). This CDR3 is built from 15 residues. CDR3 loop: CSSSFIPGTEYGYTF. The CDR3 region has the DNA TGTTCCAGCAGCTTTATTCCCGGGACAGAATATGGCTACACCTTC. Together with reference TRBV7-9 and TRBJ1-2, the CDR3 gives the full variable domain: DTGVSQNPRHKITKRGQNVTFRCDPISEHNRLYWYRQTLGQGPEFLTYFQNEAQLEKSRLLSDRFSAERPKGSFSTLEIQRTEQGDSAMYLCSSSFIPGTEYGYTFGSGTRLTVV.

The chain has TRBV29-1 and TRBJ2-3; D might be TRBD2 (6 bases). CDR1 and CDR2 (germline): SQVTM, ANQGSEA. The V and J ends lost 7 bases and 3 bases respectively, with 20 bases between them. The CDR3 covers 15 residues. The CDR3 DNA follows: TGCAGCGCCGTGGAGGGGAGTTCGGGAACAGATACGCAGTATTTT. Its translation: CSAVEGSSGTDTQYF.

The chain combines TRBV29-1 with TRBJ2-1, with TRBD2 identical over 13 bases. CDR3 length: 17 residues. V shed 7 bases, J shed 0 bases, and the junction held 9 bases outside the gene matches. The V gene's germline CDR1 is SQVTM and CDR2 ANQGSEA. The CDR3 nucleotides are TGCAGCGCCGTGACTAGCGGGGGGCTGAGCTCCTACAATGAGCAGTTCTTC. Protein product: CSAVTSGGLSSYNEQFF.

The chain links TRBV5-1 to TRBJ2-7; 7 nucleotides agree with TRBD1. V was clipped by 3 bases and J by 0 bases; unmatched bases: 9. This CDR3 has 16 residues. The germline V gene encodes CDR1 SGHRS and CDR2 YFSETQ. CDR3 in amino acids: CASSSSRDSYSYEQYF. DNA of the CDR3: TGCGCCAGCAGCTCAAGCCGGGACAGCTACTCCTACGAGCAGTACTTC.

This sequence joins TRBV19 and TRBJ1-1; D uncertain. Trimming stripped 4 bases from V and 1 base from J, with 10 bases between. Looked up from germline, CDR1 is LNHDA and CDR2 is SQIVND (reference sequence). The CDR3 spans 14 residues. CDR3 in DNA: TGTGCCAGTAGTACGCCCGGGTGGAACACTGAAGCTTTCTTT. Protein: CASSTPGWNTEAFF. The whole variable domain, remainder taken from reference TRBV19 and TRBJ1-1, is DGGITQSPKYLFRKEGQNVTLSCEQNLNHDAMYWYRQDPGQGLRLIYYSQIVNDFQKGDIAEGYSVSREKKESFPLTVTSAQKNPTAFYLCASSTPGWNTEAFFGQGTRLTVV.

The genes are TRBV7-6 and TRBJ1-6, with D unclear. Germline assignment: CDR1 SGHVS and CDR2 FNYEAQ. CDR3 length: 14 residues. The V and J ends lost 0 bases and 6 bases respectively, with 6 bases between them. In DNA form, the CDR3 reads TGTGCCAGCAGCTTAGCAGACTCTAATTCACCCCTCCACTTT. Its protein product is CASSLADSNSPLHF.

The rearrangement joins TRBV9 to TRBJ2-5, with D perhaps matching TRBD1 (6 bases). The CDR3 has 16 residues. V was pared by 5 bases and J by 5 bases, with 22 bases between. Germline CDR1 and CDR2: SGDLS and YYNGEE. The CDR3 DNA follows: TGTGCCAGCAGTGTCGGCTTACAGGGACGCCAGGAGACCCAGTACTTC. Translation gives CASSVGLQGRQETQYF.

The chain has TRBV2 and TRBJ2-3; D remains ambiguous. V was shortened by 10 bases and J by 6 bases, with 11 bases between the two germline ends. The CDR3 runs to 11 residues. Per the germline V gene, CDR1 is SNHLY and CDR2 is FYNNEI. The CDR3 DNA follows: TGTGCCACCCCTTTCGGGGATACGCAGTATTTT. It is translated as CATPFGDTQYF.

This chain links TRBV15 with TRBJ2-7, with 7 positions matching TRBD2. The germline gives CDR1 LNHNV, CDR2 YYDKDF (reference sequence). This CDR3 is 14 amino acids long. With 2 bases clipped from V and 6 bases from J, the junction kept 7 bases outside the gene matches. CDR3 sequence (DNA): TGTGCCACCAGCAGACTCCTCTCGGGGGGCGAGCAGTACTTC. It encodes CATSRLLSGGEQYF.

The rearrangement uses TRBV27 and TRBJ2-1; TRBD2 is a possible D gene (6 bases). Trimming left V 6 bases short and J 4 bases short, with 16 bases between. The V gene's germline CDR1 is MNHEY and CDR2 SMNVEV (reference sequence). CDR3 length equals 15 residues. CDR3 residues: CASRAGGAKYNEQFF. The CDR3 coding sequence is TGTGCCAGCAGGGCCGGAGGGGCCAAATACAATGAGCAGTTCTTC.

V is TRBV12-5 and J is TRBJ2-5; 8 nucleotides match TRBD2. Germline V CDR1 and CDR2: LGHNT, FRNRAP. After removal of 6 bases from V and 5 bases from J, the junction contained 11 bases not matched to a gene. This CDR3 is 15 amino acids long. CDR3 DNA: TGTGCTAGTGGGGGGGGGATTGGCGGGAGGGAGACCCAGTACTTC. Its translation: CASGGGIGGRETQYF. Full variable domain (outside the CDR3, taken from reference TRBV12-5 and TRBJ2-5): DARVTQTPRHKVTEMGQEVTMRCQPILGHNTVFWYRQTMMQGLELLAYFRNRAPLDDSGMPKDRFSAEMPDATLATLKIQPSEPRDSAVYFCASGGGIGGRETQYFGPGTRLLVL.